A selection of T cell receptor beta chains follows, all from one sample in a study of blood T cell repertoires in COVID-19. TCRdb's table, derived via immunoSEQ multiplex PCR, lists solely in-frame clones and lacks some. The sample lists approximately 130,000 clones; approximately 80% were seen once. Sequenced input: peripheral blood. All receptors derive from a human donor in a cohort sampled during active COVID-19. The CDR3 runs from the conserved cysteine through the conserved F or W. D genes are given only for firm matches. The listing skips clone size in some rows; elsewhere it reads once, few, many or a size class.

size: -; J: TRBJ2-1; V: TRBV5-1; D: -; DNA: TGCGCCAGCAGCTTCGGGCGGGGGCTTTCTGGGGATGAGCAGTTCTTC; CDR3: CASSFGRGLSGDEQFF
size: once; J: TRBJ2-3; V: TRBV5-1; D: TRBD2; DNA: TGCGCCAGCAGCTCGACTAGCGGGGGGTTTAGCACAGATACGCAGTATTTT; CDR3: CASSSTSGGFSTDTQYF
size: -; J: TRBJ2-5; V: TRBV21-1; D: -; DNA: TGTGCCAGCAGCACGGCGGGGGGCCCCCAAGAGACCCAGTACTTC; CDR3: CASSTAGGPQETQYF
size: -; J: TRBJ2-3; V: TRBV6-1; D: TRBD2; DNA: TGTGCCAGCAGTGAAGTCGCTAGCGGCCCAGATACGCAGTATTTT; CDR3: CASSEVASGPDTQYF
size: -; J: TRBJ1-2; V: TRBV9; D: TRBD1; DNA: TGTGCCAGCAGCGCGGCGGGAGGGACAGCCGCCGGCTACACCTTC; CDR3: CASSAAGGTAAGYTF
size: -; J: TRBJ2-6; V: TRBV5-1; D: -; DNA: TGCGCCACTTATACAGGGTCGAGCTCTGGGGCCAACGTCCTGACTTTC; CDR3: CATYTGSSSGANVLTF
size: once; J: TRBJ2-7; V: TRBV12-3/TRBV12-4; D: -; DNA: TGTGCCAGCAGTTTCCGCTGGCTGGAGCAGTACTTC; CDR3: CASSFRWLEQYF
size: -; J: TRBJ2-3; V: TRBV5-4; D: TRBD2; DNA: TGTGCCAGCAGCCTCAATACCTTAGCGGGGGGGGCAGATACGCAGTATTTT; CDR3: CASSLNTLAGGADTQYF
size: -; J: TRBJ1-2; V: TRBV7-9; D: -; DNA: TGTGCCAGCAGTTACGTCGAGGCGGCCGGAGGCTACACCTTC; CDR3: CASSYVEAAGGYTF
size: few; J: TRBJ2-3; V: TRBV10-2; D: -; DNA: TGCGCCAGCAATGACCTCACAGATACGCAGTATTTT; CDR3: CASNDLTDTQYF
size: -; J: TRBJ1-1; V: TRBV5-5; D: TRBD1; DNA: TGTGCCAGCAGCTTAGACCTGGGACAGGGGAGGGGGAACACTGAAGCTTTCTTT; CDR3: CASSLDLGQGRGNTEAFF
size: -; J: TRBJ2-2; V: TRBV2; D: -; DNA: TGTGCCAGCAGGACAGTGGTGACCGGGGAGCTGTTTTTT; CDR3: CASRTVVTGELFF
size: -; J: TRBJ1-3; V: TRBV21-1; D: -; DNA: TGTGCCAGCAGCCTTATCCTGGGAGGGAGGGGGTCTGGAAACACCATATATTTT; CDR3: CASSLILGGRGSGNTIYF
size: -; J: TRBJ2-7; V: TRBV28; D: -; DNA: TGTGCCAGCAGTTTAGACACCGGGACACCGGCCTACGAGCAGTACTTC; CDR3: CASSLDTGTPAYEQYF
size: few; J: TRBJ1-5; V: TRBV6-1; D: TRBD1; DNA: TGTGCCAGCAGTGAAGCGCTGAGGTGGGCAGGGGGTGATCAGCCCCAGCATTTT; CDR3: CASSEALRWAGGDQPQHF
size: -; J: TRBJ1-5; V: TRBV28; D: TRBD1; DNA: TGTGCCAGCAGACCGGGACAGGGTTACCAGCCCCAGCATTTT; CDR3: CASRPGQGYQPQHF
size: -; J: TRBJ2-5; V: TRBV10-3; D: TRBD2; DNA: TGTGCCATCAGTGAGCCGAGGGCGGGGGGGACCCAGTACTTC; CDR3: CAISEPRAGGTQYF
size: -; J: TRBJ2-7; V: TRBV24-1; D: -; DNA: TGTGCCACCAGTACCGAAACCGAGAGGCACGAGCAGTACTTC; CDR3: CATSTETERHEQYF
size: -; J: TRBJ2-7; V: TRBV5-1; D: -; DNA: TGCGCCAGCAGCTTGGCGCCTCCAGCCTACGAGCAGTACTTC; CDR3: CASSLAPPAYEQYF
size: -; J: TRBJ1-5; V: TRBV9; D: -; DNA: TGTGCCAGCAGCGCAGGGCCTGATCAGCCCCAGCATTTT; CDR3: CASSAGPDQPQHF
size: -; J: TRBJ1-3; V: TRBV6-5; D: TRBD1; DNA: TGTGCCACCAGACTAGGGGGCGCTGGAAACACCATATATTTT; CDR3: CATRLGGAGNTIYF
size: few; J: TRBJ1-1; V: TRBV6-2/TRBV6-3; D: -; DNA: TGTGCCAGCAGTTACTTTACGGGAGTTGGCACTGAAGCTTTCTTT; CDR3: CASSYFTGVGTEAFF
size: -; J: TRBJ2-1; V: TRBV20-1; D: TRBD2; DNA: TGCAGTGCTAGTCCGCTAGCGGGATCCTACAATGAGCAGTTCTTC; CDR3: CSASPLAGSYNEQFF
size: -; J: TRBJ2-1; V: TRBV12-1; D: -; DNA: TGTGCCAGCAGCTCTTTAGCGGGGGGCCGGGATGAGCAGTTCTTC; CDR3: CASSSLAGGRDEQFF
size: few; J: TRBJ1-5; V: TRBV12-3/TRBV12-4; D: -; DNA: TGTGCCAGCAGTCTCCTAAATCAGCCCCAGCATTTT; CDR3: CASSLLNQPQHF
size: -; J: TRBJ1-6; V: TRBV18; D: -; DNA: TGTGCCAGCTCACTCTCGCAGGATAATTCACCCCTCCACTTT; CDR3: CASSLSQDNSPLHF
size: -; J: TRBJ2-7; V: TRBV29-1; D: TRBD1; DNA: TGCAGCGTTGAATTGGGACAGGGATCCTACGAGCAGTACTTC; CDR3: CSVELGQGSYEQYF
size: -; J: TRBJ2-3; V: TRBV5-1; D: -; DNA: TGCGCCAGCAGCAACGGGGAGTGGGCTTTGGCCGCTAGCACAGATACGCAGTATTTT; CDR3: CASSNGEWALAASTDTQYF
size: -; J: TRBJ2-1; V: TRBV6-5; D: -; DNA: TGTGCCAGCAGTCTTCAGGGGCGCCCCTACAATGAGCAGTTCTTC; CDR3: CASSLQGRPYNEQFF
size: -; J: TRBJ2-3; V: TRBV6-5; D: TRBD2; DNA: TGTGCCAGCAGAAGCGGGGGCCACACAGATACGCAGTATTTT; CDR3: CASRSGGHTDTQYF
size: -; J: TRBJ2-3; V: TRBV20-1; D: TRBD2; DNA: TGCAGTGCTAGTCGGCTAGCGGCAGATACGCAGTATTTT; CDR3: CSASRLAADTQYF
size: -; J: TRBJ1-6; V: TRBV6-6; D: -; DNA: TGTGCCAGCAGTTTATTGCAAATCAGGAATTCACCCCTCCACTTT; CDR3: CASSLLQIRNSPLHF
size: -; J: TRBJ2-7; V: TRBV7-9; D: TRBD1; DNA: TGTGCCAGCAGCTCACAGGGGGCTAATCCCTACGAGCAGTACTTC; CDR3: CASSSQGANPYEQYF
size: -; J: TRBJ1-6; V: TRBV28; D: -; DNA: TGTGCCAGCAGTACCACAGGGACCCGTGGTTTCTATAATTCACCCCTCCACTTT; CDR3: CASSTTGTRGFYNSPLHF
size: -; J: TRBJ1-4; V: TRBV20-1; D: -; DNA: TGCAGCGCGGGGGGAAATGAAAAACTGTTTTTT; CDR3: CSAGGNEKLFF
size: few; J: TRBJ2-7; V: TRBV24-1; D: TRBD1; DNA: TGTGCCACCAGTGCCCCGGGACAGGGTGACTACGAGCAGTACTTC; CDR3: CATSAPGQGDYEQYF
size: -; J: TRBJ2-1; V: TRBV18; D: TRBD2; DNA: TGTGCCAGCTCAGAGCTAGCGGGATACAATGAGCAGTTCTTC; CDR3: CASSELAGYNEQFF
size: -; J: TRBJ2-7; V: TRBV7-2; D: -; DNA: TGTGCCAGCAGCTTAGCGGTCAGTACCTACGAGCAGTACTTC; CDR3: CASSLAVSTYEQYF
size: -; J: TRBJ2-3; V: TRBV7-2; D: TRBD2; DNA: TGTGCCAGCAGTCTTTCTAGCGGGGGGGTGGATACGCAGTATTTT; CDR3: CASSLSSGGVDTQYF
size: -; J: TRBJ1-2; V: TRBV12-3/TRBV12-4; D: -; DNA: TGTGCCAGCAGCCCTGGTCGGGATGGCTACACCTTC; CDR3: CASSPGRDGYTF
size: -; J: TRBJ2-5; V: TRBV9; D: -; DNA: TGTGCCAGCAGCGTACTAGGGAGGAGTGGAGAGACCCAGTACTTC; CDR3: CASSVLGRSGETQYF
size: once; J: TRBJ1-2; V: TRBV24-1; D: TRBD1; DNA: TGTGCCACCAGTGATACGGGACAGGGGTATGGCTACACCTTC; CDR3: CATSDTGQGYGYTF
size: -; J: TRBJ1-2; V: TRBV19; D: -; DNA: TGTGCCAGTAGTGCCTCTGAGGCTCAGAACTATGGCTACACCTTC; CDR3: CASSASEAQNYGYTF
size: -; J: TRBJ1-1; V: TRBV11-3; D: -; DNA: TGTGCCAGCAGCTATGACAGTTTGAACACTGAAGCTTTCTTT; CDR3: CASSYDSLNTEAFF
size: -; J: TRBJ2-4; V: TRBV11-2; D: -; DNA: TGTGCCAGCAGCTTACAAAATCTAGGGGGTAGTCTGTCCATTCAGTACTTC; CDR3: CASSLQNLGGSLSIQYF
size: -; J: TRBJ2-7; V: TRBV6-5; D: TRBD1; DNA: TGTGCCAGCAAAATGTCACAGGGGCACTACGAGCAGTACTTC; CDR3: CASKMSQGHYEQYF
size: -; J: TRBJ1-4; V: TRBV7-6; D: -; DNA: TGTGCCAGCAGCTCCTACGGGGGGGTGGTTGAAAAACTGTTTTTT; CDR3: CASSSYGGVVEKLFF
size: -; J: TRBJ1-1; V: TRBV18; D: TRBD1; DNA: TGTGCCAGCTCGCCCGGGACAGGGCCCGACACTGAAGCTTTCTTT; CDR3: CASSPGTGPDTEAFF
size: -; J: TRBJ2-3; V: TRBV9; D: TRBD2; DNA: TGTGCCAGCAGCATGGGACTAGCGGGCGATACGCAGTATTTT; CDR3: CASSMGLAGDTQYF
size: -; J: TRBJ2-7; V: TRBV23-1; D: -; DNA: TGCGCCAGCAGTCTTTGCCAGGGAAGTTCGCCCTACGAGCAGTACTTC; CDR3: CASSLCQGSSPYEQYF
size: -; J: TRBJ2-2; V: TRBV2; D: TRBD1; DNA: TGTGCCAGCAGTCGGACAGGGAACACCGGGGAGCTGTTTTTT; CDR3: CASSRTGNTGELFF
size: -; J: TRBJ1-4; V: TRBV5-1; D: -; DNA: TGCGCCAGCAGCGTTACAGGTGCAACTAATGAAAAACTGTTTTTT; CDR3: CASSVTGATNEKLFF
size: -; J: TRBJ2-1; V: TRBV5-1; D: TRBD2; DNA: TGCGCCAGCAGCTTGGTTAGCGGGGGGCCAAGATACAATGAGCAGTTCTTC; CDR3: CASSLVSGGPRYNEQFF
size: -; J: TRBJ1-5; V: TRBV18; D: -; DNA: TGTGCCAGCTCACCACCGACTTCGGGGGATAAGAATCAGCCCCAGCATTTT; CDR3: CASSPPTSGDKNQPQHF
size: -; J: TRBJ1-1; V: TRBV4-1; D: TRBD1; DNA: TGCGCCAGCAGCCAAGGAACAGGGGGCATGAACACTGAAGCTTTCTTT; CDR3: CASSQGTGGMNTEAFF